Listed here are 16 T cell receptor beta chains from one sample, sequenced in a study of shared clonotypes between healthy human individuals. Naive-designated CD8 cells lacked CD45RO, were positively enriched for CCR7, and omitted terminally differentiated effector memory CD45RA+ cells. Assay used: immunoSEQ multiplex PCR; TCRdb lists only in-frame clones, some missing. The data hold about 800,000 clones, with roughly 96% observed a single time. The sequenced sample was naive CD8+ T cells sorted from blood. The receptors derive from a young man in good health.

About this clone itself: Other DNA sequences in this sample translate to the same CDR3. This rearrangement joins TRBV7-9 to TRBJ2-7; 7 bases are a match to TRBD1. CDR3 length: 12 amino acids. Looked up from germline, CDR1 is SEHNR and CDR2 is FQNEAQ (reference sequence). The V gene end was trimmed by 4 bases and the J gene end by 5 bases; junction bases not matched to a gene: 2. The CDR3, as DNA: TGTGCCAGCAGCTCTCAGGGGGACGAGCAGTACTTC. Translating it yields CASSSQGDEQYF. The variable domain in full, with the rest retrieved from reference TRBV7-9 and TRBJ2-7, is DTGVSQNPRHKITKRGQNVTFRCDPISEHNRLYWYRQTLGQGPEFLTYFQNEAQLEKSRLLSDRFSAERPKGSFSTLEIQRTEQGDSAMYLCASSSQGDEQYFGPGTRLTVT.

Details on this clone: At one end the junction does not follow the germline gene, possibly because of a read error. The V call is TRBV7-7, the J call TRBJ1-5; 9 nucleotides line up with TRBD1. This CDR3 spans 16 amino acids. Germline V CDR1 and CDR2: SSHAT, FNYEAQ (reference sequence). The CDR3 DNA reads TGTGCTAGCAGTGCTCGGGACAGGGAGACGAATCAGCCCCAGCATTTT. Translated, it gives CASSARDRETNQPQHF.

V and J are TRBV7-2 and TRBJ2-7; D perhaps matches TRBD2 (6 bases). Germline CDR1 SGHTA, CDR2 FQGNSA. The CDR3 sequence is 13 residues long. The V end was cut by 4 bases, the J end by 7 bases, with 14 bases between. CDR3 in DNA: TGTGCCAGCAGCTATCAGGAGGGCGGGGAGCAGTACTTC. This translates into CASSYQEGGEQYF.

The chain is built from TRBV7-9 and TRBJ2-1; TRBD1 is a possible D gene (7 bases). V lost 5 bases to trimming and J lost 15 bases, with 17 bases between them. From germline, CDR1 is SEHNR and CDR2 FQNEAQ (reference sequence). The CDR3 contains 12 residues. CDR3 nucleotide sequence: TGTGCCAGCAGCCAGGGGGGCCCCCCGTTGTTCTTC. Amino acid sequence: CASSQGGPPLFF. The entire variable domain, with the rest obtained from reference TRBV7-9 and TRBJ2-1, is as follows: DTGVSQNPRHKITKRGQNVTFRCDPISEHNRLYWYRQTLGQGPEFLTYFQNEAQLEKSRLLSDRFSAERPKGSFSTLEIQRTEQGDSAMYLCASSQGGPPLFFGPGTRLTVL.

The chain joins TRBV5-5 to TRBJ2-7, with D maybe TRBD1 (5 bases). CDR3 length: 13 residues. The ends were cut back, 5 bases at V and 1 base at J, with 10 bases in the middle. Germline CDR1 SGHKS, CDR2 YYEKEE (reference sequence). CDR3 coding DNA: TGTGCCAGCAGTCCGACAGATTCCTACGAGCAGTACTTC. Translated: CASSPTDSYEQYF.

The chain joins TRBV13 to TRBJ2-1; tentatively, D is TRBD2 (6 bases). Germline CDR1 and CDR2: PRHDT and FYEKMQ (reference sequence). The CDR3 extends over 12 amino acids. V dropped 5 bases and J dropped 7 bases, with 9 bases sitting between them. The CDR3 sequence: CASSPGGNEQFF. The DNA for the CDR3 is TGTGCCAGCAGCCCCGGAGGGAATGAGCAGTTCTTC.

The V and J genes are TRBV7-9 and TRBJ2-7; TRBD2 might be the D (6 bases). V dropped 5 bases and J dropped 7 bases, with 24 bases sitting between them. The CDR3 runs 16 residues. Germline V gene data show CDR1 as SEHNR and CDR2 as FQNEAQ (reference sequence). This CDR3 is CASSPPLSGTNREQYF. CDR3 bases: TGTGCCAGCAGCCCCCCCCTTAGCGGCACCAACCGGGAGCAGTACTTC.

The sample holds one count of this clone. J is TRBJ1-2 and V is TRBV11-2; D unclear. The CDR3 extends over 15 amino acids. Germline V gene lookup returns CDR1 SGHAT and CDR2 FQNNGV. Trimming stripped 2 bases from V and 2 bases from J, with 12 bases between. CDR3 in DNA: TGTGCCAGCAGCTTAAATCTACTCCCAAACTATGGCTACACCTTC. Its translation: CASSLNLLPNYGYTF.

The CDR3 reads CASTAEQGNHNEQFF. The CDR3 region has the DNA TGTGCCAGCACCGCCGAACAGGGGAACCACAATGAGCAGTTCTTC. The chain uses TRBV7-6 and TRBJ2-1; 7 bases fit TRBD1. Germline V CDR1 and CDR2: SGHVS, FNYEAQ. CDR3 length: 15 residues. After removal of 7 bases from V and 5 bases from J, the junction contained 11 bases not matched to a gene.

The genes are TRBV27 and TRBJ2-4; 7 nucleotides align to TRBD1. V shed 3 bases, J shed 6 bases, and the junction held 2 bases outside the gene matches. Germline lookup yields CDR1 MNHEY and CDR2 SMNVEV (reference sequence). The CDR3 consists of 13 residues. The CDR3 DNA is TGTGCCAGCAGTTTTAACAGGGGAAACATTCAGTACTTC. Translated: CASSFNRGNIQYF.

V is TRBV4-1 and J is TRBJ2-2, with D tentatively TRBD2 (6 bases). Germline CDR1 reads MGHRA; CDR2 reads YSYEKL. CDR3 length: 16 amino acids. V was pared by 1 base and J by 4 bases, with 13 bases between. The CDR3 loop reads CASSQVGGVSTGELFF. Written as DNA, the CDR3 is TGCGCCAGCAGCCAAGTGGGGGGAGTGAGCACCGGGGAGCTGTTTTTT.

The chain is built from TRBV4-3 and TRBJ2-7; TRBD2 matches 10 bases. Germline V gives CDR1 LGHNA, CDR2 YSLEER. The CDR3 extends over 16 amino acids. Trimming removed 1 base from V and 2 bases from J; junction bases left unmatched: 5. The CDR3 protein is CASSQAGLADTYEQYF. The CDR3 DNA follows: TGCGCCAGCAGCCAAGCTGGACTAGCGGATACCTACGAGCAGTACTTC.

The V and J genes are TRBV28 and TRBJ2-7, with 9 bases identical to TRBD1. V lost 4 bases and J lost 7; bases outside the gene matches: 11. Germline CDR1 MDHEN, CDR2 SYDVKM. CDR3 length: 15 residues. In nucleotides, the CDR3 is TGTGCCAGCAGTTCGGGGGACAGGGAATTGCGAGAGCAGTACTTC. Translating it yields CASSSGDRELREQYF.

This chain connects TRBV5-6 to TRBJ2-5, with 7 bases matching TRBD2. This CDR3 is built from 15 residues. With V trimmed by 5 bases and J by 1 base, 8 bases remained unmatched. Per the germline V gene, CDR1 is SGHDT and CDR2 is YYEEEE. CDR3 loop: CASRLFGGTQETQYF. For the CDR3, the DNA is TGTGCCAGCAGACTCTTCGGGGGGACCCAAGAGACCCAGTACTTC.

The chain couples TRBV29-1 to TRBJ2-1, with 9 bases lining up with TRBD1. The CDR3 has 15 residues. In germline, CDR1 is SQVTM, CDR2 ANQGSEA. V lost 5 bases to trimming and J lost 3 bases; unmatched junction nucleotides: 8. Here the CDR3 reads CSVLTRGQGYNEQFF. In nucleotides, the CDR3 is TGCAGCGTTCTCACTAGGGGACAGGGCTACAATGAGCAGTTCTTC.

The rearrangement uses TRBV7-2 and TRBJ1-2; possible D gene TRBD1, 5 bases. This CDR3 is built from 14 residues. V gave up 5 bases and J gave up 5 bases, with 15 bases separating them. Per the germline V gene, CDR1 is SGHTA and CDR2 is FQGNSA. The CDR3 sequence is CASSPFGTLYGYTF. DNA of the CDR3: TGTGCCAGCAGCCCCTTCGGGACCCTGTATGGCTACACCTTC.